This T cell receptor beta chain was obtained from a study of blood T cells in healthy people across ages. A sample-barcoded 5' primer and a J-beta primer mix were used in a second PCR of roughly 7 to 11 cycles. MiXCR, applied by TCRdb to the 5' RACE reads, yields one record per CDR3 protein. This sample has roughly 680,000 distinct CDR3 sequences, with 52% found just once. Of note for this clonotype: This may come from a read error, since a much larger clone is one base off.

The germline gives CDR1 MNHEY, CDR2 SMNVEV (reference sequence). The CDR3 has 14 residues. The V and J genes are TRBV27 and TRBJ2-5, with D hard to call. The sequence came from a woman over 75 in good health. The sample comprised blood. DNA for the CDR3: TGTGCCAGCACTTTAACCCCAGAATACAATGAGCAGTACTTC. It codes for CASTLTPEYNEQYF.